A selection of T cell receptor beta chains follows, all from one sample in a study of blood T cell repertoires in COVID-19. Measured with immunoSEQ multiplex PCR; TCRdb has only the in-frame clones, and not every one. The table lists fewer than 300,000 clones, approximately 78% of them singletons. Sequencing was carried out using PBMCs or T cells enriched from blood (not recorded which). The receptor set was obtained from a man aged 40-49 years who had been exposed to COVID-19. Both conserved end residues are part of each CDR3. The D gene is left open where the match is weak. Clone sizes are given selectively: once, few, many, or a class where the clone is expanded.

clone_size,v_call,j_call,d_call,cdr3_nt,cdr3_aa
NA,TRBV5-1,TRBJ2-5,TRBD2,TGCGCCAGCAGCTTGGAGGGACTAGCGGGAGAGACCCAGTACTTC,CASSLEGLAGETQYF
NA,TRBV5-6,TRBJ2-5,NA,TGTGCCAGCAGCTCGGGTCAGACCCAGTACTTC,CASSSGQTQYF
NA,TRBV9,TRBJ1-3,NA,TGTGCCAGCAGCGTTGAGGGATCCTTCTCTGGAAACACCATATATTTT,CASSVEGSFSGNTIYF
few,TRBV6-2/TRBV6-3,TRBJ1-2,TRBD1,TGTGCCAGCAGTCCAGTGGGGACAGGGAAAGGCTACACCTTC,CASSPVGTGKGYTF
NA,TRBV11-3,TRBJ1-2,NA,TGTGCCAGCAGCACTACCTTCGGGGGAGAGTATGGCTACACCTTC,CASSTTFGGEYGYTF
NA,TRBV11-3,TRBJ2-4,NA,TGTGCCAGCAGCCTTACTAGGTCAGGAAACATTCAGTACTTC,CASSLTRSGNIQYF
few,TRBV7-9,TRBJ1-2,NA,TGTGCCAGCTCCCCGGCAGGGTTGGCGCTCAATGGCTACACCTTC,CASSPAGLALNGYTF
NA,TRBV11-2,TRBJ2-1,NA,TGTGCCAGCAGCTTTCAGGGAAAACCGTACAATGAGCAGTTCTTC,CASSFQGKPYNEQFF
NA,TRBV18,TRBJ2-7,TRBD2,TGTGCCAGCTCTATTTCTAGCGGGAGCATCTCCTACGAGCAGTACTTC,CASSISSGSISYEQYF
once,TRBV19,TRBJ1-2,NA,TGTGCCAGTAGTATTGGCGGACAGAGTTTATATGGCTACACCTTC,CASSIGGQSLYGYTF
NA,TRBV6-5,TRBJ2-3,NA,TGTGCCAGCAGCCGGAGTCCTAGCACAGATACGCAGTATTTT,CASSRSPSTDTQYF
NA,TRBV9,TRBJ2-7,NA,TGTGCCAGCAGCGGGTGGGACTCTGGGGAAAACATTGCCTACGAGCAGTACTTC,CASSGWDSGENIAYEQYF
once,TRBV10-3,TRBJ1-2,NA,TGTGCCATCAGTGTTACCAGGGAGGATGGCTACACCTTC,CAISVTREDGYTF
NA,TRBV10-2,TRBJ1-5,TRBD1,TGCGCCAGCAGCTTAGGGACAGGAAATCAGCCCCAGCATTTT,CASSLGTGNQPQHF
NA,TRBV14,TRBJ1-4,NA,TGTGCCAGCAGCCACGCCTCAGGGTTTCGAAATGAAAAACTGTTTTTT,CASSHASGFRNEKLFF
NA,TRBV27,TRBJ2-1,TRBD2,TGTGCCAGCAGTTTATCGGGGGGACTAGGTTTCCGTTGGGAGCAGTTCTTC,CASSLSGGLGFRWEQFF
once,TRBV18,TRBJ2-1,TRBD2,TGTGCCAGCTCACCAGCCACTAGCGGAAGCTCCTACAATGAGCAGTTCTTC,CASSPATSGSSYNEQFF
few,TRBV5-1,TRBJ1-1,NA,TGCGCCAGCAGCCCTGGGGGCTTCAGGGGAGTGAACACTGAAGCTTTCTTT,CASSPGGFRGVNTEAFF
NA,TRBV2,TRBJ1-2,TRBD1,TGTGCCAGCGGCCCAGGGGGTGTCTATGGCTACACCTTC,CASGPGGVYGYTF
NA,TRBV24-1,TRBJ1-5,NA,TGTGCCACCCACGGTGGGGGGTATCAGCCCCAGCATTTT,CATHGGGYQPQHF
NA,TRBV25-1,TRBJ2-5,NA,TGTGCCAGCAGTGTGTTAGCGGAGACCCAGTACTTC,CASSVLAETQYF
NA,TRBV24-1,TRBJ2-3,NA,TGTGCCACCAGTGATTCGTTGTTAGTGCGCACAGATACGCAGTATTTT,CATSDSLLVRTDTQYF
NA,TRBV5-1,TRBJ1-5,NA,TGCGCCAGCCACAGGGCGGAACAGCCCCAGCATTTT,CASHRAEQPQHF
once,TRBV30,TRBJ2-2,NA,TGTGCCTGGAGTTCATTCGGGGAGCTGTTTTTT,CAWSSFGELFF
NA,TRBV11-2,TRBJ2-7,NA,TGTGCCAGCAGCTTAGTAGGCGACAGCTCCTACGAGCAGTACTTC,CASSLVGDSSYEQYF
NA,TRBV3-1/TRBV3-2,TRBJ2-5,NA,TGTGCCAGCAGCCCCCCGGGTTCCCAGACCCAGTACTTC,CASSPPGSQTQYF
NA,TRBV10-1,TRBJ2-2,TRBD2,TGCGCCAGCGGGGGGACTAGCGGGAAGAACACCGGGGAGCTGTTTTTT,CASGGTSGKNTGELFF
NA,TRBV10-1,TRBJ2-1,TRBD2,TGCGCCAGCAGCTCTAGCGGGCCCTACAATGAGCAGTTCTTC,CASSSSGPYNEQFF
NA,TRBV6-5,TRBJ1-1,NA,TGTGCCAGTACGGCAGGGGAATGGAACACTGAAGCTTTCTTT,CASTAGEWNTEAFF
few,TRBV12-3/TRBV12-4,TRBJ2-7,NA,TGTGCCAGCGGGCGGGTTCCCTACGAGCAGTACTTC,CASGRVPYEQYF
NA,TRBV3-1/TRBV3-2,TRBJ1-1,NA,TGTGCCAGCAGCCAAGGACAGTTGAACACTGAAGCTTTCTTT,CASSQGQLNTEAFF
NA,TRBV6-5,TRBJ2-5,TRBD1,TGTGCCTACCCCCAAGGGGGCCCCCCGAGGGAGACCCAGTACTTC,CAYPQGGPPRETQYF
few,TRBV21-1,TRBJ2-7,NA,TGTGCCAGCAGCAAAGCTTACAGGGCTGGGGAGCAGTACTTC,CASSKAYRAGEQYF
NA,TRBV2,TRBJ1-3,NA,TGTGCCAGCAGCTTTGAGGTCACCATATATTTT,CASSFEVTIYF
NA,TRBV6-1,TRBJ1-5,NA,TGTGCCAGCAGTGAACCGAGGGTCCATCAGCCCCAGCATTTT,CASSEPRVHQPQHF
NA,TRBV5-1,TRBJ1-2,NA,TGCGCCAGTAGCCAGGACAGTAACTATGGCTACACCTTC,CASSQDSNYGYTF
NA,TRBV30,TRBJ2-5,TRBD2,TGTGCCTGGAGTGTGGTGGCGGGAGTCTTGTTAAGAGAGACCCAGTACTTC,CAWSVVAGVLLRETQYF
NA,TRBV9,TRBJ2-1,TRBD2,TGTGCCAGCAGCGTAGGGATAGCGGGAGTGGGGAACAATGAGCAGTTCTTC,CASSVGIAGVGNNEQFF
NA,TRBV27,TRBJ1-2,TRBD1,TGTGCCACTAGGACAGGGGGCATTTACGGCTACACCTTC,CATRTGGIYGYTF
NA,TRBV5-8,TRBJ1-2,NA,TGTGCCAGCAGCTTAGGGCAGGGCCGGGACTATGGCTACACCTTC,CASSLGQGRDYGYTF
once,TRBV10-1,TRBJ1-6,NA,TGCGCCAGCAGCCAAGGGGGTTCACCCCTCCACTTT,CASSQGGSPLHF
NA,TRBV9,TRBJ1-3,TRBD1,TGTGCCAGCAGCACCGAAATACAGGGGAGGGGAAACACCATATATTTT,CASSTEIQGRGNTIYF
NA,TRBV12-3/TRBV12-4,TRBJ1-1,NA,TGTGCCAGCAGTTTAGGGGGGCGCGAAGCTTTCTTT,CASSLGGREAFF
NA,TRBV7-9,TRBJ2-3,NA,TGTGCCAGCAGCGTGGACAAGGGTACGCAGTATTTT,CASSVDKGTQYF
NA,TRBV12-5,TRBJ2-3,NA,TGTGCTAGTGGTTTGGTAGGGGCTAATCGGGTTACGCAGTATTTT,CASGLVGANRVTQYF
NA,TRBV7-9,TRBJ1-5,NA,TGTGCCAGCAGCTTAGCCGGGGGTAACAGCAATCAGCCCCAGCATTTT,CASSLAGGNSNQPQHF
NA,TRBV24-1,TRBJ1-2,NA,TGTGCCACCAGTGATTTCAGCAGGTCCTATGGCTACACCTTC,CATSDFSRSYGYTF